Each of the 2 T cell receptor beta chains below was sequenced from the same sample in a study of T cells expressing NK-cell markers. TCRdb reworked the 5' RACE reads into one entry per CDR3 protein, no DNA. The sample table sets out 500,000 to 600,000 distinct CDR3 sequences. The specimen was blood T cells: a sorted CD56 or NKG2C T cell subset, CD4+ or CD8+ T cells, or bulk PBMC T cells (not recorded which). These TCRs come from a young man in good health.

CDR3 loop: CASSQGRYQPQHF. The chain has TRBV3-1 and TRBJ1-5. CDR1 and CDR2 from the germline V gene are LGHDT and YNNKEL (reference sequence). The CDR3 has 13 amino acids. Full variable domain (missing parts from reference TRBV3-1 and TRBJ1-5): DTAVSQTPKYLVTQMGNDKSIKCEQNLGHDTMYWYKQDSKKFLKIMFSYNNKELIINETVPNRFSPKSPDKAHLNLHINSLELGDSAVYFCASSQGRYQPQHFGDGTRLSIL.

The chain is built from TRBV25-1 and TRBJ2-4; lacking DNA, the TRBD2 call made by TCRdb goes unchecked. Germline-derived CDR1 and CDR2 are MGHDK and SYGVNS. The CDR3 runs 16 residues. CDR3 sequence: CASNPAGGAGENIQYF.